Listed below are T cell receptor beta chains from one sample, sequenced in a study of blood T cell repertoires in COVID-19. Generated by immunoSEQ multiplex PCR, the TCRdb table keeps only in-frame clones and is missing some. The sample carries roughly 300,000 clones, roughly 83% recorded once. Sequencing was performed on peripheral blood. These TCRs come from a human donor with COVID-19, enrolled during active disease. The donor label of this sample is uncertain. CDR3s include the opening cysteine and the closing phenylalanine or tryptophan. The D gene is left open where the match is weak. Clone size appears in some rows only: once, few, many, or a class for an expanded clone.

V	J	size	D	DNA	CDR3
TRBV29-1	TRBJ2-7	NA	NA	TGCAGCGTCGAGGACAGTTACGAGCAGTACTTC	CSVEDSYEQYF
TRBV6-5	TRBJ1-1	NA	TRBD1	TGTGCCAGCAGAACGGGACAGCTGAACACTGAAGCTTTCTTT	CASRTGQLNTEAFF
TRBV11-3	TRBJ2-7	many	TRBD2	TGTGCCAGCAGCGCCCGACTAGCAAACGAGCAGTACTTC	CASSARLANEQYF
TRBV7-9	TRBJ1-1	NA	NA	TGTGCCAGCAGCTTAGATGGGGCTGCCGGAGCTTTCTTT	CASSLDGAAGAFF
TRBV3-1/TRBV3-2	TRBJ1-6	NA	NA	TGTGCCAGCAGCCGAGGAAAGGGGGGGACCTATAATTCACCCCTCCACTTT	CASSRGKGGTYNSPLHF
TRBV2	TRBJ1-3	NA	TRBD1	TGTGCCAGCAGTTTACAGGGGGTTGGCTCTGGAAACACCATATATTTT	CASSLQGVGSGNTIYF
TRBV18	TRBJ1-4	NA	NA	TGTGCCAGCTCAGAACAGCCCATTGCAACTAATGAAAAACTGTTTTTT	CASSEQPIATNEKLFF
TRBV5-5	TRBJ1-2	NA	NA	TGTGCCAGCAGCTCAACCCACAGGGCTAACTATGGCTACACCTTC	CASSSTHRANYGYTF
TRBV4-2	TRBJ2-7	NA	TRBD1	TGTGCCAGCAGCCAAGCCGGGACAGGTACCGAGCAGTACTTC	CASSQAGTGTEQYF
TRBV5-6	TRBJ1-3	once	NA	TGTGCCAGCAGCTTGTACGACCGGAGGTCTGGAAACACCATATATTTT	CASSLYDRRSGNTIYF
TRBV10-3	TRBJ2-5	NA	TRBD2	TGTGCCATCAGTAGCGGGACCCTTGAAGAGACCCAGTACTTC	CAISSGTLEETQYF
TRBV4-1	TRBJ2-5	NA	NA	TGCGCCAGCAGCCAAGACGCGACAGGTTGGTCGACCCAGTACTTC	CASSQDATGWSTQYF
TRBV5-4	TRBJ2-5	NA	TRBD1	TGTGCCAGCAGCTTACTGGACAGGGCAGAGACCCAGTACTTC	CASSLLDRAETQYF
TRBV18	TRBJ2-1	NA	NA	TGTGCCAGCTCACCACCGCGGGACTTGTCCTACAATGAGCAGTTCTTC	CASSPPRDLSYNEQFF
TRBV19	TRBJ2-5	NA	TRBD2	TGTGCCAGTAGTATTGTTTCGGGACTAAACCAAGAGACCCAGTACTTC	CASSIVSGLNQETQYF
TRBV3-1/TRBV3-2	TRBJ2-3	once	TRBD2	TGTGCCAGCAGCCAAGTAGCGGGAGGGCCTGGAGATACGCAGTATTTT	CASSQVAGGPGDTQYF
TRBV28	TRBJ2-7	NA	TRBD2	TGTGCCAGCACCCCGGGACTAGCGGCCTACGAGCAGTACTTC	CASTPGLAAYEQYF
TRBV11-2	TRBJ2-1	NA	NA	TGTGCCAGCAGCCTAGTGTGGAGCTCCTACAATGAGCAGTTCTTC	CASSLVWSSYNEQFF
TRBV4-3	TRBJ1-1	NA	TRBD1	TGCGCCAGCAGCCAAGATGGGGGGTCCGGGACAGGGGGCGGGTCTGAAGCTTTCTTT	CASSQDGGSGTGGGSEAFF
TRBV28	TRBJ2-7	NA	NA	TGTGCCAGCATCGGACTTTATTCCTACGAGCAGTACTTC	CASIGLYSYEQYF
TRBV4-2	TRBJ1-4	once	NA	TGTGCCAGCAGCCAAGACCCGGGGGATGAAAAACTGTTTTTT	CASSQDPGDEKLFF
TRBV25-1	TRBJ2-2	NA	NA	TGTGCCAGCAGTGAATATAGCGGGGAGCTGTTTTTT	CASSEYSGELFF
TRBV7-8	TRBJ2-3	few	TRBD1	TGTGCCAGCAGCGTCCGACAGGGGAACACAGATACGCAGTATTTT	CASSVRQGNTDTQYF
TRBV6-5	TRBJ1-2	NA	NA	TGTGCCAGCAGTTCGGGAGCTCTCAACTATGGCTACACCTTC	CASSSGALNYGYTF
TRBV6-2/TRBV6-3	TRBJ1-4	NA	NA	TGTGCCAGCAGTTCTACAGCGATCGAGGGAAAACTGTTTTTT	CASSSTAIEGKLFF
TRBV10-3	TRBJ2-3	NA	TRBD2	TGTGCCATCAGTGAACCGGGGACTACTGGGACGCAGTATTTT	CAISEPGTTGTQYF
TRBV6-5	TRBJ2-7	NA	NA	TGTGCCAGCAGTTTACCGGGACTTCGGTCCGAGCAGTACTTC	CASSLPGLRSEQYF
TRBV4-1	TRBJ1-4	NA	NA	TGCGCCAGCAGCCAAGCCCCGGGGTTGTCGGCAACTAATGAAAAACTGTTTTTT	CASSQAPGLSATNEKLFF